The 15 T cell receptor beta chains below all came from one sample that was sequenced in a study of blood T cell repertoires in COVID-19 (TCRdb year 2020). Preparation of the library involved the immunoSEQ multiplex PCR assay. Held by TCRdb, this immuneACCESS table contains in-frame sequences only and omits some clones. Under half of the omission traces to an unresolved V gene where checked; the cause of the rest is unknown. Across this sample there are around 300,000 clones, with around 90% seen only once. 3.5% to 4.5% of the sample is taken by the ten largest. Sequencing was done on a sample of PBMCs or T cells enriched from blood (not recorded which). Receptor source: a woman between 18 and 29 years old with acute COVID-19.

This rearrangement joins TRBV27 to TRBJ2-6, with D unresolved. Trimming cost V 8 bases and J 5 bases, with 19 bases left between them. This CDR3 region has 16 residues. Germline CDR1 MNHEY, CDR2 SMNVEV (reference sequence). Here the CDR3 DNA reads TGTGCCAGCCGTAGTCAGCGACCGCGAAGGGCCAACGTCCTGACTTTC. It specifies CASRSQRPRRANVLTF.

V is TRBV28 and J is TRBJ1-1; D is possibly TRBD1 (5 bases). Trimming removed 6 bases at V and 8 bases at J, with 13 bases between. The germline CDR1 and CDR2 sequences are MDHEN and SYDVKM. The CDR3 runs to 12 residues. The CDR3 sequence is CASSPGGGEAFF. In DNA, the CDR3 is TGTGCCAGCAGCCCCGGGGGGGGAGAAGCTTTCTTT.

The chain links TRBV5-6 to TRBJ1-1; 7 nucleotides align to TRBD1. CDR3 length: 15 amino acids. The germline V gene has CDR1 SGHDT and CDR2 YYEEEE. V dropped 5 bases and J dropped 0; count of bases not matched to a gene: 7. The CDR3 nucleotides are TGTGCCAGCAGTTTCAGGGGGGAAATGAACACTGAAGCTTTCTTT. It translates to CASSFRGEMNTEAFF.

V and J are TRBV18 and TRBJ2-1; perhaps TRBD2 as D (5 bases). Trimming pared 1 base from V and 0 bases from J, leaving 13 bases between. CDR1 is KGHSH, CDR2 LQKENI, per germline. This CDR3 has 17 residues. The CDR3 here is CASSPLRGYSSYNEQFF. Here the CDR3 DNA reads TGTGCCAGCTCACCACTACGGGGATACAGCTCCTACAATGAGCAGTTCTTC.

This clone was seen a single time. This rearrangement joins TRBV28 to TRBJ2-1, with TRBD1 identical over 11 bases. The CDR3 covers 14 residues. Unmatched junction bases numbered 5, after V lost 4 bases and J lost 9 bases. Germline V gives CDR1 MDHEN, CDR2 SYDVKM. CDR3 in DNA: TGTGCCAGCAGTTCGGGACAGGGGGTTGTTGAGCAGTTCTTC. As protein: CASSSGQGVVEQFF.

The V gene is TRBV19, the J gene TRBJ2-7; 11 bases map to TRBD2. This CDR3 spans 15 amino acids. The V segment lost 6 bases and the J segment 2 bases; nucleotides outside the gene matches: 6. The germline V gene has CDR1 LNHDA and CDR2 SQIVND (reference sequence). CDR3 protein: CASRETSGSTYEQYF. In nucleotides, the CDR3 is TGTGCCAGTAGGGAAACTAGCGGGAGTACCTACGAGCAGTACTTC.

This clone occurred a few times. The genes are TRBV24-1 and TRBJ2-1; D possibly corresponds to TRBD2 (6 bases). Germline CDR1 reads KGHDR; CDR2 reads SFDVKD. The CDR3 runs 14 residues. V lost 4 bases, J lost 9 bases, and 15 bases lay in between. CDR3 residues: CATSEPGTLSEQFF. The DNA of the CDR3 is TGTGCCACCAGTGAACCCGGGACTCTGAGTGAGCAGTTCTTC.

This chain uses TRBV14 with TRBJ2-3, with D maybe TRBD2 (5 bases). Germline values: CDR1 SGHDN, CDR2 FVKESK. The CDR3 sequence is 14 residues long. The V gene lost 6 bases and the J gene lost 0 bases, with 10 bases spanning the gap. CDR3 protein: CASRSGVSTDTQYF. The CDR3 nucleotides read TGTGCCAGCAGAAGCGGAGTAAGCACAGATACGCAGTATTTT.

The chain joins TRBV29-1 to TRBJ2-2; unclear D gene. Germline values: CDR1 SQVTM, CDR2 ANQGSEA. V was cut by 4 bases and J by 3 bases, with 12 bases left in between. The CDR3 loop spans 14 amino acids. The CDR3 region has the DNA TGCAGCGTTGTTGGCTATCAGGACACCGGGGAGCTGTTTTTT. Its translation is CSVVGYQDTGELFF.

The CDR3 DNA is TGCGCCAGCAGCTCGGTACCGACAGGGGGCGGAAACACCATATATTTT. This sequence encodes CASSSVPTGGGNTIYF. This sequence joins TRBV5-1 and TRBJ1-3; 10 nucleotides line up with TRBD1. Germline CDR1 reads SGHRS; CDR2 reads YFSETQ. The CDR3 runs to 16 residues. V gave up 3 bases and J gave up 4 bases; unmatched junction bases: 7.

This chain uses TRBV11-3 with TRBJ2-7; D is undetermined. The CDR3 length is 11 residues. V lost 6 bases to trimming and J lost 6 bases, with 9 bases between them. Germline CDR1 and CDR2: SGHNT and YENEEA. CDR3 sequence reads: CASRASSEQYF. The CDR3 coding sequence is TGTGCCAGCAGAGCGTCTAGCGAGCAGTACTTC.

The CDR3 bases are TGTGCCACCAGCAGAACCCACGGGACATCTGAGACCCAGTACTTC. It codes for CATSRTHGTSETQYF. The chain joins TRBV15 to TRBJ2-5; tentative D call: TRBD1 (6 bases). CDR3 length equals 15 residues. Germline V gives CDR1 LNHNV, CDR2 YYDKDF (reference sequence). Trimming stripped 2 bases from V and 5 bases from J, with 15 bases between.

The chain uses TRBV5-1 and TRBJ1-4, with 7 bases that match TRBD1. V dropped 3 bases and J dropped 5; count of bases not matched to a gene: 4. CDR1 is SGHRS, CDR2 YFSETQ, per germline. The CDR3 loop spans 14 amino acids. The CDR3 reads CASSWDSPNEKLFF. The CDR3 nucleotides are TGCGCCAGCAGCTGGGACAGCCCGAATGAAAAACTGTTTTTT.

The rearrangement uses TRBV24-1 and TRBJ2-3; D might be TRBD2 (5 bases). V was trimmed by 11 bases and J by 2 bases, leaving 13 bases between them. Germline CDR1 reads KGHDR; CDR2 reads SFDVKD. The CDR3 totals 13 residues. In DNA form, the CDR3 reads TGTGCCATCTCTAGCTCTGTCACAGATACGCAGTATTTT. Its translation: CAISSSVTDTQYF.

The CDR3 sequence: CASGPRGGPLHF. CDR3 nucleotide sequence: TGTGCCAGCGGCCCCCGCGGGGGCCCCCTCCACTTT. The chain is built from TRBV28 and TRBJ1-6; TRBD1 might be the D (6 bases). The CDR3 is 12 residues long. Germline CDR1 reads MDHEN; CDR2 reads SYDVKM. The germline V and J ends were trimmed by 8 bases and 13 bases, with 15 bases remaining between them.